Following are 31 T cell receptor beta chains from one sample sequenced in a study of response to subunit inactivated influenza vaccine. TCRdb passed the RT-PCR reads through MiXCR, listing each CDR3 protein once. Here the sample spans about 780,000 distinct CDR3 sequences, around 18% being singletons. Sequences were derived from PBMCs from blood, sampled 5 to 6 days after vaccination. Receptor source: a man aged 45 to 65 who received an inactivated influenza vaccine.

This clonotype was counted between two and nine times. The chain combines TRBV5-5 with TRBJ2-7; possibly TRBD1 for D (5 bases). CDR3 length: 16 amino acids. CDR1 SGHKS and CDR2 YYEKEE come from the germline V gene (reference sequence). V was clipped by 0 bases and J by 3 bases, with 16 bases between them. CDR3 residues: CASSLGAGPRGYEQYF. The DNA for the CDR3 is TGTGCCAGCAGCTTGGGGGCAGGCCCAAGGGGCTACGAGCAGTACTTC.

This clonotype was seen only a few times. The gene calls are TRBV18 and TRBJ2-7; possibly TRBD1 for D (6 bases). Germline V gene sequence: CDR1 KGHSH, CDR2 LQKENI. The CDR3 loop spans 14 amino acids. V was shortened by 6 bases and J by 6 bases, with 18 bases between the two germline ends. In nucleotides, the CDR3 is TGTGCCAGCTCGAACAGGGCGTCGGCAGGCGAGCAGTACTTC. Translation gives CASSNRASAGEQYF.

This clonotype was found many times. This chain connects TRBV7-9 to TRBJ2-5; D ambiguous. CDR1 and CDR2 from the germline V gene are SEHNR and FQNEAQ (reference sequence). The CDR3 has 12 amino acids. V was shortened by 1 base and J by 6 bases, with 6 bases between the two germline ends. The CDR3 loop is CASSLDRKTQYF. Written as DNA, the CDR3 is TGTGCCAGCAGCTTAGATCGGAAGACCCAGTACTTC. The full variable domain, rest sourced from reference TRBV7-9 and TRBJ2-5, is DTGVSQNPRHKITKRGQNVTFRCDPISEHNRLYWYRQTLGQGPEFLTYFQNEAQLEKSRLLSDRFSAERPKGSFSTLEIQRTEQGDSAMYLCASSLDRKTQYFGPGTRLLVL.

This clonotype was counted a few times. The rearrangement links TRBV5-1 to TRBJ1-2, with 7 bases that match TRBD1. The germline CDR1 and CDR2 sequences are SGHRS and YFSETQ. The ends lost 3 bases at V and 10 bases at J; junction bases unmatched: 15. The CDR3 length is 15 residues. The CDR3 here is CASSSVMTGKIVYTF. CDR3 coding DNA: TGCGCCAGCAGCTCGGTTATGACAGGGAAGATTGTCTACACCTTC.

This clonotype was seen a handful of times. This chain uses TRBV18 with TRBJ2-7, with a possible D match to TRBD1 (6 bases). The CDR3 runs to 15 residues. Germline CDR1 is KGHSH and CDR2 is LQKENI. Trimming shortened V by 2 bases and J by 4 bases, and 15 bases separated the two germline ends. The CDR3 reads CASSPGGQLKYEQYF. CDR3 bases: TGTGCCAGCTCACCAGGAGGACAGCTTAAGTACGAGCAGTACTTC.

This clonotype has more than one count but fewer than ten. The chain employs TRBV20-1 and TRBJ2-7; tentatively, D is TRBD1 or TRBD2 (6 bases each). This CDR3 comprises 14 residues. Between the trimmed V and J ends, which lost 6 bases and 6 bases, there was a span of 21 bases. Germline CDR1 reads DFQATT; CDR2 reads SNEGSKA (reference sequence). CDR3 region: CSATLGGLRSEQYF. The CDR3 nucleotides are TGCAGTGCAACGTTAGGGGGGCTGCGTTCCGAGCAGTACTTC.

This clonotype has just a few counts. This chain joins TRBV6-5 and TRBJ2-5; D gene ambiguous. Germline loops: CDR1 MNHEY, CDR2 SVGAGI. This CDR3 contains 13 residues. V dropped 2 bases and J dropped 9 bases, with 13 bases sitting between them. In nucleotides, the CDR3 is TGTGCCAGCAGTTACGCCCTTACTTTGGCCCAGTACTTC. Protein: CASSYALTLAQYF.

This clonotype showed up just a few times. V usage is TRBV29-1 and J usage is TRBJ2-3; tentatively, D is TRBD2 (6 bases). The CDR3 is 14 amino acids. CDR1 and CDR2 from the germline V gene are SQVTM and ANQGSEA. V lost 1 base and J 6 bases, leaving 14 bases between the germline ends. CDR3 in amino acids: CSVEGGTSPDTQYF. CDR3 DNA: TGCAGCGTTGAAGGTGGAACTAGCCCGGATACGCAGTATTTT.

This clonotype was detected only a few times. The V and J genes are TRBV5-1 and TRBJ1-1, with D perhaps TRBD1 (5 bases). Trimming pared 4 bases from V and 4 bases from J, leaving 17 bases between. The V gene's germline CDR1 is SGHRS and CDR2 YFSETQ. The length of the CDR3 is 15 residues. The CDR3 DNA reads TGCGCCAGCAGCGAAAGCAGGGTATGGGGCACTGAAGCTTTCTTT. As protein: CASSESRVWGTEAFF.

The chain recombines TRBV6-2 or TRBV6-3 with TRBJ2-2, with 7 bases lining up with TRBD2. Germline CDR1 and CDR2: MNHEY and SVGEGT. CDR3 length: 15 amino acids. Trimming at V came to 6 bases and at J to 3 bases, leaving 7 bases not matched to a gene. The CDR3 sequence: CASSQTSSYTGELFF. The DNA for the CDR3 is TGTGCCAGCAGCCAGACTAGCTCTTACACCGGGGAGCTGTTTTTT.

At least ten counts were recorded for this clonotype. The J gene is TRBJ2-1, the V gene TRBV20-1; D ambiguous. Between the trimmed V and J ends, which lost 6 bases and 5 bases, there was a span of 17 bases. The germline gives CDR1 DFQATT, CDR2 SNEGSKA (reference sequence). The CDR3 runs to 14 residues. The CDR3 region has the DNA TGCAGTGCCACATTGGCGCCTATTCACAATGAGCAGTTCTTC. Encoded protein: CSATLAPIHNEQFF.

The chain joins TRBV15 to TRBJ2-3, with D unresolved. V was trimmed by 2 bases and J by 4 bases, leaving 7 bases between them. Per germline, CDR1 LNHNV and CDR2 YYDKDF (reference sequence). There are 13 residues in the CDR3. CDR3 residues: CATSRRAADTQYF. The CDR3 DNA follows: TGTGCCACCAGCAGACGGGCGGCAGATACGCAGTATTTT.

This clonotype was seen more than once but under ten times. This rearrangement joins TRBV5-6 to TRBJ1-5; TRBD1 is a possible D gene (5 bases). Trimming shortened V by 1 base and J by 1 base, and 15 bases separated the two germline ends. Germline values: CDR1 SGHDT, CDR2 YYEEEE. This CDR3 has 17 amino acids. Here the CDR3 reads CASSLYYGGWSNQPQHF. DNA of the CDR3: TGTGCCAGCAGCTTGTATTATGGGGGTTGGAGCAATCAGCCCCAGCATTTT.

This sequence joins TRBV25-1 and TRBJ2-1, with D perhaps TRBD1 or TRBD2 (5 bases each). The V end lost 4 bases, the J end lost 2 bases, and 18 bases lay between the germline ends. This CDR3 comprises 17 residues. Per the germline V gene, CDR1 is MGHDK and CDR2 is SYGVNS. The CDR3 spells CASSGRPGTATYNEQFF. DNA of the CDR3: TGTGCCAGCAGTGGGCGCCCTGGGACCGCAACCTACAATGAGCAGTTCTTC. Full variable domain (missing parts from reference TRBV25-1 and TRBJ2-1): EADIYQTPRYLVIGTGKKITLECSQTMGHDKMYWYQQDPGMELHLIHYSYGVNSTEKGDLSSESTVSRIRTEHFPLTLESARPSHTSQYLCASSGRPGTATYNEQFFGPGTRLTVL.

The rearrangement uses TRBV6-2 or TRBV6-3 and TRBJ2-6; D is possibly TRBD1 (6 bases). Per germline, CDR1 MNHEY and CDR2 SVGEGT. Trimming removed 3 bases from V and 1 base from J, with 19 bases in between. This CDR3 is 19 amino acids long. DNA of the CDR3: TGTGCCAGCAGTTATACATCGCGGACAGCTACGTCTGGGGCCAACGTCCTGACTTTC. Its translation is CASSYTSRTATSGANVLTF.

J is TRBJ2-3 and V is TRBV7-3; 9 bases line up with TRBD2. CDR3 length: 17 residues. Trimming at V came to 0 bases and at J to 5 bases, leaving 9 bases not matched to a gene. Germline V gene lookup returns CDR1 SGHTA and CDR2 FQGTGA. The CDR3: CASSLTLSREGRDTQYF. The CDR3, as DNA: TGTGCCAGCAGCTTAACGTTGTCGCGGGAGGGCCGAGATACGCAGTATTTT.

This clonotype was observed many times. The chain joins TRBV10-3 to TRBJ2-2; 9 nucleotides agree with TRBD2. The CDR3 is 17 residues long. Germline lookup yields CDR1 ENHRY and CDR2 SYGVKD. J was trimmed by 3 bases and V by 0 bases; bases with no gene match: 5. The CDR3 coding sequence is TGTGCCATCAGTGAGTCAGGTCTAGCGGGGCACACCGGGGAGCTGTTTTTT. It yields the protein CAISESGLAGHTGELFF.

This chain links TRBV18 with TRBJ1-2; the match to TRBD1 covers 7 bases. V dropped 3 bases and J dropped 0; count of bases not matched to a gene: 4. The CDR3 covers 15 residues. Germline V gene data show CDR1 as KGHSH and CDR2 as LQKENI. CDR3 in amino acids: CASSPDRASNYGYTF. CDR3 sequence (DNA): TGTGCCAGCTCACCCGACAGGGCCTCTAACTATGGCTACACCTTC.

In this sample, this clonotype turned up a few times. The chain carries TRBV2 and TRBJ2-7; 7 positions agree with TRBD1. The ends lost 5 bases at V and 3 bases at J; junction bases unmatched: 7. The CDR3 runs to 14 residues. Germline V gives CDR1 SNHLY, CDR2 FYNNEI. The CDR3 coding sequence is TGTGCCAGCAGTCGGGGACAGCCCTACTACGAGCAGTACTTC. Encoded protein: CASSRGQPYYEQYF.

The rearrangement links TRBV28 to TRBJ2-7, with D perhaps TRBD1 (6 bases). CDR1 and CDR2 from the germline V gene are MDHEN and SYDVKM. V was trimmed by 5 bases and J by 7 bases, leaving 21 bases between them. CDR3 length equals 15 residues. The CDR3 DNA follows: TGTGCCAGCAGTCCAATACCGGGACAACCTACGGAGCAGTACTTC. It encodes CASSPIPGQPTEQYF.

This clonotype appeared a single time. The chain recombines TRBV5-6 with TRBJ2-1, with 9 positions matching TRBD2. Germline values: CDR1 SGHDT, CDR2 YYEEEE. This CDR3 is 16 amino acids long. V shed 0 bases and J 8 bases; nucleotides not matched to a gene: 9. The CDR3 loop is CASSLVPSGAIDEQFF. CDR3 in DNA: TGTGCCAGCAGCTTGGTTCCTAGCGGGGCAATCGATGAGCAGTTCTTC.

Points on this clonotype: This could be a read error, since a much larger clone is one nucleotide away. The chain employs TRBV7-2 and TRBJ2-3; the D is unclear. The CDR3 extends over 12 amino acids. Germline-derived CDR1 and CDR2 are SGHTA and FQGNSA. The CDR3 is CPSSSLKDTQYF. DNA of the CDR3: TGTCCCAGCAGCTCACTAAAAGATACGCAGTATTTT.

This clonotype was counted only a few times. The J gene is TRBJ1-3, the V gene TRBV12-3 or TRBV12-4, with TRBD1 matching 7 bases. Trimming at V came to 5 bases and at J to 0 bases, leaving 4 bases not matched to a gene. This CDR3 spans 15 amino acids. The CDR3 spells CASSLQGTSGNTIYF. DNA for the CDR3: TGTGCCAGCAGTCTACAGGGGACCTCTGGAAACACCATATATTTT.

The chain combines TRBV12-3 or TRBV12-4 with TRBJ2-1; 12 positions agree with TRBD2. CDR3 length: 17 amino acids. Trimming cost V 1 base and J 6 bases; bases outside gene matches: 7. The CDR3 sequence: CASSLVPTSGGLNEQFF. The CDR3 coding sequence is TGTGCCAGCAGTTTAGTCCCCACTAGCGGGGGGCTCAATGAGCAGTTCTTC.

A few counts support this clonotype. The chain couples TRBV15 to TRBJ2-2; 9 bases map to TRBD1. V shed 5 bases, J shed 7 bases, and the junction held 8 bases outside the gene matches. This CDR3 has 15 amino acids. Per the germline V gene, CDR1 is LNHNV and CDR2 is YYDKDF (reference sequence). The CDR3 DNA follows: TGTGCCACCAGCCCAACAGGGGGCAAGGGCGGGGAGCTGTTTTTT. Residues: CATSPTGGKGGELFF.

This clonotype was detected only a few times. The chain is built from TRBV24-1 and TRBJ1-5, with D tentatively TRBD1 (6 bases). The CDR3 is 14 amino acids. Germline-derived CDR1 and CDR2 are KGHDR and SFDVKD. V lost 4 bases and J 9 bases, leaving 15 bases between the germline ends. The DNA of the CDR3 is TGTGCCACCAGTGACAGGGGCGGACCGCCGCCCCAGCATTTT. Translating gives CATSDRGGPPPQHF.

This clonotype was picked up many times. The chain is built from TRBV5-1 and TRBJ2-3, with 9 bases that match TRBD1. The ends lost 0 bases at V and 4 bases at J; junction bases unmatched: 0. CDR1 and CDR2 (germline): SGHRS, YFSETQ. This CDR3 is 14 amino acids long. The CDR3, as DNA: TGCGCCAGCAGCTTGGACAGGGGGCCAGATACGCAGTATTTT. It translates to CASSLDRGPDTQYF.

This clonotype was counted ten times or more. The chain employs TRBV5-5 and TRBJ2-2, with D unresolved. CDR1 is SGHKS and CDR2 is YYEKEE in the germline V gene (reference sequence). The V and J ends lost 4 bases and 0 bases respectively, with 10 bases between them. The CDR3 covers 15 residues. In nucleotides, the CDR3 is TGTGCCAGCAGCCCTTGGGGTGCGAACACCGGGGAGCTGTTTTTT. Protein sequence: CASSPWGANTGELFF.

This clonotype turned up a few times. The rearrangement uses TRBV5-1 and TRBJ2-1; TRBD2 aligns across 10 bases. V gave up 0 bases and J gave up 7 bases; unmatched junction bases: 7. The germline CDR1 and CDR2 sequences are SGHRS and YFSETQ. CDR3 length equals 16 residues. The CDR3 region is CASSLVLAGVDNEQFF. Here the CDR3 DNA reads TGCGCCAGCAGCTTGGTGCTAGCGGGAGTCGATAATGAGCAGTTCTTC.

The chain joins TRBV20-1 to TRBJ2-7; either TRBD1 or TRBD2 may supply D (6 bases each). The CDR3 is 13 amino acids. The V gene's germline CDR1 is DFQATT and CDR2 SNEGSKA (reference sequence). V lost 5 bases and J lost 6, with 17 bases in between. The CDR3 region has the DNA TGCAGTGCTCAGATACAGGGAGGAGGCGAGCAGTACTTC. This codes for CSAQIQGGGEQYF.

V is TRBV9 and J is TRBJ2-1, with TRBD2 matching 8 bases. Germline lookup yields CDR1 SGDLS and CDR2 YYNGEE. The CDR3 runs 15 residues. V was pared by 3 bases and J by 6 bases, with 8 bases of the junction left unmatched. The CDR3, as DNA: TGTGCCAGCAGCGCCTCGGGACTAGTTCCCAATGAGCAGTTCTTC. This encodes CASSASGLVPNEQFF.